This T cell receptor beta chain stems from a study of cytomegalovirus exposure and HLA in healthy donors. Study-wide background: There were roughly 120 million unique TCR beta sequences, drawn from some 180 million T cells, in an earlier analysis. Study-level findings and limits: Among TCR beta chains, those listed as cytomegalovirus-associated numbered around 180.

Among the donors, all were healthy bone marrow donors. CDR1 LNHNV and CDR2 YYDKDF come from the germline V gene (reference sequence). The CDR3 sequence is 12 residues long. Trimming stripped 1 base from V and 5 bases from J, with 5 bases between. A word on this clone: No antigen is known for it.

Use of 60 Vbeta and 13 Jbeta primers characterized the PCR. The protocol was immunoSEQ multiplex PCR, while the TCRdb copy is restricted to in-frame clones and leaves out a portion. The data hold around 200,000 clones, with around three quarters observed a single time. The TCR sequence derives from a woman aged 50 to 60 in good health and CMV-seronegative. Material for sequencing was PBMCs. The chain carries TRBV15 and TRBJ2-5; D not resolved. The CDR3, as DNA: TGTGCCACCAGCAGAGTCTCGGAGACCCAGTACTTC. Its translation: CATSRVSETQYF.